Below are 8 T cell receptor beta chains sequenced from a single sample in a study of blood T cell repertoires in COVID-19. TCRdb's copy holds only in-frame clones and misses some; the assay was immunoSEQ multiplex PCR. The sample lists hundreds of thousands of clones; roughly 85% were seen once. The sample taken for sequencing was peripheral blood. These receptors originate from a man aged 40-49 years with acute or convalescent COVID-19.

V gene TRBV7-3 combines with J gene TRBJ2-5; 11 nucleotides align to TRBD2. Germline CDR1 and CDR2: SGHTA and FQGTGA. J lost 7 bases, V lost 4 bases, and 8 bases had no gene match. The CDR3 extends over 15 amino acids. The CDR3 spells CASSSPTSGVVTQYF. Written as DNA, the CDR3 is TGTGCCAGCAGCTCCCCGACTAGCGGGGTAGTGACCCAGTACTTC.

A single count supports this clone. This chain links TRBV28 with TRBJ2-7, with 9 positions matching TRBD1. CDR3 size: 13 residues. Germline V lookup: CDR1 MDHEN, CDR2 SYDVKM. V lost 3 bases, J lost 3 bases, and 0 bases stayed unmatched. CDR3 DNA: TGTGCCAGCAGTTTGGGACAGGGCTACGAGCAGTACTTC. Translation gives CASSLGQGYEQYF.

This clone was counted only a few times. The chain combines TRBV4-2 with TRBJ1-2; 7 bases are a match to TRBD1. Germline lookup yields CDR1 LGHNA and CDR2 YNFKEQ. The CDR3 runs 14 residues. J lost 1 base, V lost 6 bases, and 5 bases had no gene match. For the CDR3, the DNA is TGTGCCAGCAGGGTACAGGGGAGTAACTATGGCTACACCTTC. It is translated as CASRVQGSNYGYTF.

The V and J genes are TRBV9 and TRBJ2-7; perhaps TRBD2 as D (6 bases). The CDR3 loop spans 13 amino acids. Trimming pared 0 bases from V and 7 bases from J, leaving 11 bases between. CDR1 is SGDLS and CDR2 is YYNGEE in the germline V gene. DNA for the CDR3: TGTGCCAGCAGCGTAGCTCGGAGCGGGGAGCAGTACTTC. This codes for CASSVARSGEQYF. The complete variable domain, with remaining parts taken from reference TRBV9 and TRBJ2-7, reads DSGVTQTPKHLITATGQRVTLRCSPRSGDLSVYWYQQSLDQGLQFLIQYYNGEERAKGNILERFSAQQFPDLHSELNLSSLELGDSALYFCASSVARSGEQYFGPGTRLTVT.

The rearrangement joins TRBV11-3 to TRBJ2-1; D is undetermined. This CDR3 is built from 14 residues. With 5 bases removed from V and 9 bases from J, the gap between germline ends came to 17 bases. Germline V gene lookup returns CDR1 SGHNT and CDR2 YENEEA. In DNA, the CDR3 is TGTGCCAGCAGCGCAGACGGGTACGCCTCTGAGCAGTTCTTC. Protein sequence: CASSADGYASEQFF.

This clone was seen once. The V gene is TRBV5-4, the J gene TRBJ2-4; TRBD2 matches at 8 bases. The CDR3 length is 16 residues. Germline CDR1 SGHNT, CDR2 YYREEE (reference sequence). The V gene end was trimmed by 4 bases and the J gene end by 3 bases; junction bases not matched to a gene: 9. CDR3 nucleotide sequence: TGTGCCAGCAGCGCCGGGGGGGAGGTAGGCAAAAACATTCAGTACTTC. Translation gives CASSAGGEVGKNIQYF.

The CDR3 reads CASSLDRVNTEAFF. The CDR3 coding sequence is TGTGCCAGCAGCTTGGACAGGGTGAACACTGAAGCTTTCTTT. The V call is TRBV5-6, the J call TRBJ1-1, with a possible D match to TRBD1 (6 bases). Germline CDR1 and CDR2: SGHDT and YYEEEE. The length of the CDR3 is 14 residues. V dropped 0 bases and J dropped 0 bases, with 6 bases sitting between them.

This clone has more than one count but fewer than ten. The chain employs TRBV28 and TRBJ2-7, with 11 positions matching TRBD1. From germline, CDR1 is MDHEN and CDR2 SYDVKM. The V gene end was trimmed by 3 bases and the J gene end by 0 bases; junction bases not matched to a gene: 7. The length of the CDR3 is 17 residues. As DNA, the CDR3 is TGTGCCAGCAGTTTGCCCGGGACAGGGGGATTCTCCTACGAGCAGTACTTC. Its protein is CASSLPGTGGFSYEQYF.